The 5 T cell receptor beta chains below were found in one sample sequenced in a study of T cell responses to AZD1222 COVID-19 vaccine. Sequencing used immunoSEQ multiplex PCR; TCRdb keeps in-frame clones, though not all of them. Of about 99,000 clones detected, about 92% appear once; the ten largest clones hold about 4.8%. This specimen was peripheral blood, taken on day 0 of AZD1222 vaccination. The receptors were gathered from an adult in good health.

This clone was observed a single time. Other DNA sequences in this specimen translate into the identical CDR3. The chain uses TRBV5-1 and TRBJ2-3, with D perhaps TRBD2 (7 bases). Trimming shortened V by 4 bases and J by 0 bases, and 15 bases separated the two germline ends. The CDR3 is 16 amino acids. Germline CDR1 reads SGHRS; CDR2 reads YFSETQ. This CDR3 reads CASSATGGPSTDTQYF. CDR3 DNA sequence: TGCGCCAGCAGCGCTACGGGGGGCCCTAGCACAGATACGCAGTATTTT.

V and J are TRBV5-1 and TRBJ1-2; D not resolved. Trimming cost V 4 bases and J 8 bases, with 18 bases left between them. In germline, CDR1 is SGHRS, CDR2 YFSETQ. This CDR3 has 14 residues. The CDR3 nucleotides read TGCGCCAGCAGCCCAGGACGGCGAGCTTTCGGCTACACCTTC. Its translation is CASSPGRRAFGYTF.

The rearrangement links TRBV5-5 to TRBJ2-1; maybe TRBD1 (6 bases). This CDR3 contains 15 residues. Trimming cost V 2 bases and J 4 bases, with 13 bases left between them. In germline, CDR1 is SGHKS, CDR2 YYEKEE (reference sequence). DNA of the CDR3: TGTGCCAGCAGCTTAACGGGACAAAAGTACAATGAGCAGTTCTTC. Translating gives CASSLTGQKYNEQFF.

The chain links TRBV30 to TRBJ1-5; 7 bases are shared with TRBD1. J lost 4 bases, V lost 2 bases, and 5 bases had no gene match. The CDR3 spans 14 residues. CDR1 is GTSNPN and CDR2 is SVGIG in the germline V gene (reference sequence). The CDR3 nucleotides read TGTGCCTGGAGTCGGGGACAGCAGAATCAGCCCCAGCATTTT. It specifies CAWSRGQQNQPQHF.

The rearrangement joins TRBV14 to TRBJ1-2; D is ambiguous. The V gene's germline CDR1 is SGHDN and CDR2 FVKESK. Trimming took 3 bases from V and 6 from J, leaving 14 bases between them. The CDR3 is 14 residues long. For the CDR3, the DNA is TGTGCCAGCAGCCACTTAACAGCCGGGGATGGCTACACCTTC. Translating it yields CASSHLTAGDGYTF.